The subject of this entry is one T cell receptor (beta chain). Sequencing used immunoSEQ multiplex PCR; TCRdb keeps in-frame clones, though not all of them. The sample lists more than 70,000 clones; around 85% were seen once. Germline V gives CDR1 KGHSH, CDR2 LQKENI. V was pared by 3 bases and J by 6 bases, with 8 bases of the junction left unmatched. CDR3 length: 15 amino acids. These data are taken from a study of OX40 agonist ivuxolimab in advanced cancers. Study overall: Patients undergoing dose escalation presented with hepatocellular carcinoma, melanoma, renal cell or head and neck cancer.

The sequences come from CD4+ or CD8+ T cells sorted from blood, collected in a trial of the OX40 agonist ivuxolimab. The source of this sequence is an adult with an advanced solid tumor such as melanoma, head and neck, liver or kidney cancer. The gene calls are TRBV18 and TRBJ2-1, with 7 bases aligning to TRBD1. CDR3 protein: CASSPPGTDFNEQFF. CDR3 bases: TGTGCCAGCTCACCGCCAGGGACAGACTTCAATGAGCAGTTCTTC. The full variable domain, its missing parts supplied by reference TRBV18 and TRBJ2-1, is NAGVMQNPRHLVRRRGQEARLRCSPMKGHSHVYWYRQLPEEGLKFMVYLQKENIIDESGMPKERFSAEFPKEGPSILRIQQVVRGDSAAYFCASSPPGTDFNEQFFGPGTRLTVL.